This T cell receptor (beta chain) was sequenced in a study of CD8+CD57+ T cells in acquired aplastic anemia. About the study: When averaged, DNA from sorted CD4+ and CD8+ cells came to approximately 3 ug.

General observations from the study: No significant difference in CD8+ Simpson's diversity was found between patients and controls. Patients had around 30 CD8+ CDR3 sequences in common with controls (the shared set).

Profiling that covered TCR beta VDJ and CDR3 relied on genomic DNA as its template. TCRdb reprocessed the reads via MiXCR and lists one record per CDR3 protein. The sample lists 200,000 to 300,000 distinct CDR3 sequences, more than 45% occurring once. Details on this clonotype: Its antigen is as yet unknown.

This CDR3 has 15 amino acids. CDR1 and CDR2 from the germline V gene are MNHNY and SVGAGI (reference sequence). Trimming left V 5 bases short and J 1 base short, with 12 bases between. Previously, flow cytometry had revealed CD8+CD57+ cell expansion in the patients chosen for sequencing. Diagnosis of severe acquired aplastic anemia applied to all patients. Sequenced: sorted CD4+, CD8+, or CD8+CD57+ T cells (not recorded which) from PBMCs. This receptor was identified in a human donor with aplastic anemia. The chain couples TRBV6-6 to TRBJ1-3, with no clear D. CDR3 in DNA: TGTGCCAGCAGTGAAGTTAAAGGGTCTGGAAACACCATATATTTT. It encodes CASSEVKGSGNTIYF.